Listed here is a single T cell receptor (beta chain). Its target is unknown. Only in-frame clones appear in the TCRdb table, and some are missing; sequencing was by immunoSEQ multiplex PCR. The table includes 130,000 or so clones, roughly nine tenths detected once. The CDR3 runs 16 residues. Trimming removed 1 base from V and 0 bases from J, with 12 bases in between. Germline loops: CDR1 SEHNR, CDR2 FQNEAQ (reference sequence). This specimen comes from a study of cytomegalovirus exposure and HLA in healthy donors. Study-wide points: Most TCR sequences proved rare, with some public TCRs found in many donors. Specificity of a few CMV-associated chains for CMV antigens was verified in vitro. Cytomegalovirus-associated TCR beta chains were listed, numbering 150 to 200.

The TCR originated in a woman younger than 35 in good health and CMV-seronegative. Sequenced: PBMCs. J is TRBJ1-1 and V is TRBV7-9, with D perhaps TRBD1 (5 bases). The CDR3 is CASSLDFTGLNTEAFF. The CDR3 DNA reads as TGTGCCAGCAGCTTAGATTTTACAGGACTGAACACTGAAGCTTTCTTT.